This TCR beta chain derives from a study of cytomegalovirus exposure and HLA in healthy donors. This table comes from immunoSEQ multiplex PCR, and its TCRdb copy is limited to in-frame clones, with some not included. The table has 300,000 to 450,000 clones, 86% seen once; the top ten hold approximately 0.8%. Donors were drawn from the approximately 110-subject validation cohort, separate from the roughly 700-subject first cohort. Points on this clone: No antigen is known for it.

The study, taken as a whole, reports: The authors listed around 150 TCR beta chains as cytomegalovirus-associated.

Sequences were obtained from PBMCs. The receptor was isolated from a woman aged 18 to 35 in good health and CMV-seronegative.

CDR3 region: CASSPSTSAEQFF. CDR3 coding DNA: TGTGCCAGCAGCCCATCGACTAGCGCTGAGCAGTTCTTC. V is TRBV7-9 and J is TRBJ2-1; 8 bases line up with TRBD2. The germline V gene has CDR1 SEHNR and CDR2 FQNEAQ (reference sequence). Germline trimming cut 5 bases from V and 9 bases from J; bases unmatched to any gene: 6. The CDR3 is 13 residues long.